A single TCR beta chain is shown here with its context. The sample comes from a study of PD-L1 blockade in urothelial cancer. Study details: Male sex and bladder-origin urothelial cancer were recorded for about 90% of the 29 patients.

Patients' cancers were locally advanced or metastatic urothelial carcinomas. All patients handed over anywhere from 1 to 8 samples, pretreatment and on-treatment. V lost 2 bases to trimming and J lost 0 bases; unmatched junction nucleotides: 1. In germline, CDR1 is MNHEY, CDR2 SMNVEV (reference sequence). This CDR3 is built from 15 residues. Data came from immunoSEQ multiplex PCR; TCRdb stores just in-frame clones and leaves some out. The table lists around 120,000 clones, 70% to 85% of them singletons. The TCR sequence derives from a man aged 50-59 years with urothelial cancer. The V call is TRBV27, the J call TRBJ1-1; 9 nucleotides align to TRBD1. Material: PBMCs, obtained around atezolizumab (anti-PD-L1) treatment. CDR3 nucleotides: TGTGCCAGCAGTTTAAGGACAGGGGTGAACACTGAAGCTTTCTTT. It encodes CASSLRTGVNTEAFF.